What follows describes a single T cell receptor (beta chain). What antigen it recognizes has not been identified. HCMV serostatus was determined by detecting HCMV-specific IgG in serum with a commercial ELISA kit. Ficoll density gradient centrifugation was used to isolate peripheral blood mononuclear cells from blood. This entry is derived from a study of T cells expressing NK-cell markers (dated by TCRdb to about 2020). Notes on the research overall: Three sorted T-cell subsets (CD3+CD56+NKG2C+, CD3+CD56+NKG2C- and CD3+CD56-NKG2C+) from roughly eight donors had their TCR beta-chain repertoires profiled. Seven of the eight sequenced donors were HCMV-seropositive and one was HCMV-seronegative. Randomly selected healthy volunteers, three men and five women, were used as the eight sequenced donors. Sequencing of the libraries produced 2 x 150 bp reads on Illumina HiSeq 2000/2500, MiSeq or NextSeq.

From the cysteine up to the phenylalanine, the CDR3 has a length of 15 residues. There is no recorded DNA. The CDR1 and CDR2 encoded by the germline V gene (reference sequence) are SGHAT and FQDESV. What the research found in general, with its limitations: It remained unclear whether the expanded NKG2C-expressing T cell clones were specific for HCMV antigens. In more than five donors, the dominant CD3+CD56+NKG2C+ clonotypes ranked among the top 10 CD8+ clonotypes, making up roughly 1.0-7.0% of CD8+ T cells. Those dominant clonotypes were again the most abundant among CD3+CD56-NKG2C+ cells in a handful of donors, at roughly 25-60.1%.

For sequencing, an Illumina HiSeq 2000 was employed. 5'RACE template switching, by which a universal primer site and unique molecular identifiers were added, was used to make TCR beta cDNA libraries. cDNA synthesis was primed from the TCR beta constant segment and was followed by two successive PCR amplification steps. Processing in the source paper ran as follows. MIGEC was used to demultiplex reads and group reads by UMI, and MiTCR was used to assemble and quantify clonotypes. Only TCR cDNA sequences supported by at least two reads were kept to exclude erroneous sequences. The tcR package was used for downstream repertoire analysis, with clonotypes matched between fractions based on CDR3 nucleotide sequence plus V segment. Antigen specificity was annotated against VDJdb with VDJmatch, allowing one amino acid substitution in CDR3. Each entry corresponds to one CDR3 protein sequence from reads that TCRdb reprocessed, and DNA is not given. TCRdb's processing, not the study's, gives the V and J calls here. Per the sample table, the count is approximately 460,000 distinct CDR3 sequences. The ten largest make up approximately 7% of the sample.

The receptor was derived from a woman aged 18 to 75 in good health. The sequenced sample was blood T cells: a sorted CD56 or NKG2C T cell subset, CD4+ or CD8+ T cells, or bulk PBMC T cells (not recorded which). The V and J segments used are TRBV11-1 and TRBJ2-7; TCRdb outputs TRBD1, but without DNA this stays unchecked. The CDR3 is CASSRWGGYTYEQYF.